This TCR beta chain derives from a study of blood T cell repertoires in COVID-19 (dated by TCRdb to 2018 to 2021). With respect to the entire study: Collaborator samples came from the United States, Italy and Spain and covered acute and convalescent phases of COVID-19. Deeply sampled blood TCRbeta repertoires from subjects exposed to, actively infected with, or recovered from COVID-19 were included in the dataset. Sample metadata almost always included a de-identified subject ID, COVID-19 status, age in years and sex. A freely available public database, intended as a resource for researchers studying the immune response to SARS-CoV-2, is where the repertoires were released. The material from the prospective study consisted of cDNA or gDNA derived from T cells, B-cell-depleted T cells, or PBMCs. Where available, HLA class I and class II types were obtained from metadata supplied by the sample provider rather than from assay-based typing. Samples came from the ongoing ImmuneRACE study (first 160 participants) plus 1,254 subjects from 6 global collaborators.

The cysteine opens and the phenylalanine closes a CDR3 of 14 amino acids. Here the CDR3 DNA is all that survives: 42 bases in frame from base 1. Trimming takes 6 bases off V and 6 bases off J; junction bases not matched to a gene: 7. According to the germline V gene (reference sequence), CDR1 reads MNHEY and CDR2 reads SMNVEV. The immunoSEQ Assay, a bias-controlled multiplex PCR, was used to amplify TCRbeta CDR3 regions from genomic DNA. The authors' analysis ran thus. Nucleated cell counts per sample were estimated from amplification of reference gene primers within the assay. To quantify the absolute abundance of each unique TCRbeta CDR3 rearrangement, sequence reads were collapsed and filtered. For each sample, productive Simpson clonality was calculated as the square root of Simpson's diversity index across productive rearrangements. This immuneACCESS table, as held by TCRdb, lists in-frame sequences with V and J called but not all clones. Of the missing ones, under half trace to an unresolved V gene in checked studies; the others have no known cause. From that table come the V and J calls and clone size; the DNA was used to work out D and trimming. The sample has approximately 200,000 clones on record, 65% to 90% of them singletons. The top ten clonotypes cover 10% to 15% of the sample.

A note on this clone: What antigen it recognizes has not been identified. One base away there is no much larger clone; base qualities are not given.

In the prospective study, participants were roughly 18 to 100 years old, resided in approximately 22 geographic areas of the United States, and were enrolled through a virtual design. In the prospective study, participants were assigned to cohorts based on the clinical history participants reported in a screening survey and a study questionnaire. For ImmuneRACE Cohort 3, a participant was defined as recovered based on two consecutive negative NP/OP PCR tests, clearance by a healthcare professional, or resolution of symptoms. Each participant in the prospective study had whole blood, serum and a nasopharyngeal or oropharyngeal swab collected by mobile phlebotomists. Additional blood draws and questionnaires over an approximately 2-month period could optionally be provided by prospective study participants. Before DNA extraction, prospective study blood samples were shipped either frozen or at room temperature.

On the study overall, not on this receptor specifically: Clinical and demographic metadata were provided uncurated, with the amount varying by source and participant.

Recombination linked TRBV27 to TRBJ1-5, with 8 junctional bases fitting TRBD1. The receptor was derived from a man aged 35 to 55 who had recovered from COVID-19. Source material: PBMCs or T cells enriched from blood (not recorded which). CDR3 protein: CASSLGQGSQPQHF. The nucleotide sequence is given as TGTGCCAGCAGCCTCGGACAGGGAAGTCAGCCCCAGCATTTT.